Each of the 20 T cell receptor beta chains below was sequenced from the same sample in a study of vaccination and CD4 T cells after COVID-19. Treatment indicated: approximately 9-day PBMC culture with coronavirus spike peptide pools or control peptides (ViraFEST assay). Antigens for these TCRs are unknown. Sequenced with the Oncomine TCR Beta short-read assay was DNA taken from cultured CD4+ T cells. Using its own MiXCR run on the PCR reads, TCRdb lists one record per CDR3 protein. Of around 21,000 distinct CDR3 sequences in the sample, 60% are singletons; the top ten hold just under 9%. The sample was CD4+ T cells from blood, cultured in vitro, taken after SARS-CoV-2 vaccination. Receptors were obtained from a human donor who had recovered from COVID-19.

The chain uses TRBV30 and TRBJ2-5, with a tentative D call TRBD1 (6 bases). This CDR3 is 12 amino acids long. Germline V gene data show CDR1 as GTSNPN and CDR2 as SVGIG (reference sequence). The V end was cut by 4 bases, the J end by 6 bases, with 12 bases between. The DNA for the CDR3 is TGTGCCTGGACCGTGGGGGCAAAGACCCAGTACTTC. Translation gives CAWTVGAKTQYF.

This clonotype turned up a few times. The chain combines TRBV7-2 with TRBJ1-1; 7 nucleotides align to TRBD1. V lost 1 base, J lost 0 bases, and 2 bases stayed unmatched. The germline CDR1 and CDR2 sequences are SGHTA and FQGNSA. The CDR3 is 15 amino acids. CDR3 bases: TGTGCCAGCAGCTTAGAGGGACAGTTGAACACTGAAGCTTTCTTT. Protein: CASSLEGQLNTEAFF.

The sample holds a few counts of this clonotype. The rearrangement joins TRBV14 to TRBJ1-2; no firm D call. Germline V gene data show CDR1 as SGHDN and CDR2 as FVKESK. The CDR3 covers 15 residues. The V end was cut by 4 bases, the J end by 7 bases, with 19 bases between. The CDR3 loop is CASSLRTAGSGGYTF. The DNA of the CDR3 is TGTGCCAGCAGCCTGCGGACGGCCGGTTCGGGTGGCTACACCTTC. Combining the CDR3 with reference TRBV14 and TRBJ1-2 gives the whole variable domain EAGVTQFPSHSVIEKGQTVTLRCDPISGHDNLYWYRRVMGKEIKFLLHFVKESKQDESGMPNNRFLAERTGGTYSTLKVQPAELEDSGVYFCASSLRTAGSGGYTFGSGTRLTVV.

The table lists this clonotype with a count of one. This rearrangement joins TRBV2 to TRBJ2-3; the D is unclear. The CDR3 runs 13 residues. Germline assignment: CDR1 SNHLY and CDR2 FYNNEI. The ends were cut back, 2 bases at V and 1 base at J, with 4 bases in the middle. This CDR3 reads CASSELRTDTQYF. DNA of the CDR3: TGTGCCAGCAGTGAACTCCGCACAGATACGCAGTATTTT.

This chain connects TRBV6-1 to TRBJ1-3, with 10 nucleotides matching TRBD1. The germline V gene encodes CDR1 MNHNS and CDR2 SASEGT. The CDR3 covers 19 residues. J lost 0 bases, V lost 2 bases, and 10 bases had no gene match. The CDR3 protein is CASSERQGALNSSGNTIYF. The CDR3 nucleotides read TGTGCCAGCAGTGAAAGACAGGGGGCCTTAAACAGCTCTGGAAACACCATATATTTT.

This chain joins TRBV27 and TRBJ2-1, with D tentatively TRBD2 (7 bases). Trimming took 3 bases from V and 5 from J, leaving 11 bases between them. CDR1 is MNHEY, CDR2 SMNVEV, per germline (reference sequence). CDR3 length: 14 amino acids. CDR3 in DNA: TGTGCCAGCAGTTTGGGGGGGCGCAACAATGAGCAGTTCTTC. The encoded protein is CASSLGGRNNEQFF.

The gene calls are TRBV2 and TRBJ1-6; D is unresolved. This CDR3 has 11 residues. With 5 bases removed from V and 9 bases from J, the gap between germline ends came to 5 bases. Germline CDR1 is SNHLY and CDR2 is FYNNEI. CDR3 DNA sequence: TGTGCCAGCAGTACCGGTTCACCCCTCCACTTT. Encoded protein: CASSTGSPLHF. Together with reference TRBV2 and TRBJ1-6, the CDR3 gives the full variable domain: EPEVTQTPSHQVTQMGQEVILRCVPISNHLYFYWYRQILGQKVEFLVSFYNNEISEKSEIFDDQFSVERPDGSNFTLKIRSTKLEDSAMYFCASSTGSPLHFGNGTRLTVT.

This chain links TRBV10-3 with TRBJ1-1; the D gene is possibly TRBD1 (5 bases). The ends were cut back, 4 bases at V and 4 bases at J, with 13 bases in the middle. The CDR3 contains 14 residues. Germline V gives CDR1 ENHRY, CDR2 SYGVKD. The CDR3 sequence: CAISVQGGGTEAFF. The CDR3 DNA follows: TGTGCCATCAGTGTCCAGGGCGGTGGCACTGAAGCTTTCTTT.

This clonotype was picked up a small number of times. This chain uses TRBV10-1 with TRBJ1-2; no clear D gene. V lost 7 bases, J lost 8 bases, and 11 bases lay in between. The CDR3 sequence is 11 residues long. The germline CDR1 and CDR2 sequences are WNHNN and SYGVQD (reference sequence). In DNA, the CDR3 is TGCGCCAGCATCCCAGCTAGAGGCTACACCTTC. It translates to CASIPARGYTF.

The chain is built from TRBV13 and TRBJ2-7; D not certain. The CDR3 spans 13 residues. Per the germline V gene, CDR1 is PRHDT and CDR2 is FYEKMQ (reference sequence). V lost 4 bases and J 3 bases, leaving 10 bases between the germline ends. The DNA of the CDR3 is TGTGCCAGCAGCTCTCTAGGCGACTACGAGCAGTACTTC. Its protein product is CASSSLGDYEQYF.

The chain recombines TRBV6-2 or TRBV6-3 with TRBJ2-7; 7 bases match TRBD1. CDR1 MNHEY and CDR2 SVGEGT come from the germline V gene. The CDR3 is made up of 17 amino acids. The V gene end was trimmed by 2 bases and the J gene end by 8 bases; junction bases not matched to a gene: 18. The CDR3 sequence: CASSYSSGWDRRIQQYF. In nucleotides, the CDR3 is TGTGCCAGCAGTTACAGCTCCGGATGGGACAGAAGGATCCAGCAGTACTTC.

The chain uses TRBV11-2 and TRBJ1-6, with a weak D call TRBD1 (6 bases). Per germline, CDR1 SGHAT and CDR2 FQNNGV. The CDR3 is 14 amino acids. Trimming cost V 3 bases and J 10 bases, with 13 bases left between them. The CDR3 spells CASSFRGARSPLHF. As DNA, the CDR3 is TGTGCCAGCAGCTTCCGGGGGGCGCGATCACCCCTCCACTTT.

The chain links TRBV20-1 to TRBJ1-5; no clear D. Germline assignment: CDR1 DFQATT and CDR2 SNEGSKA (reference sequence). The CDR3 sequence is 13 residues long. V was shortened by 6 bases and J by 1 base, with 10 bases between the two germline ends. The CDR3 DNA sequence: TGCAGTGCCATTGACATGAGCAATCAGCCCCAGCATTTT. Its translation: CSAIDMSNQPQHF.

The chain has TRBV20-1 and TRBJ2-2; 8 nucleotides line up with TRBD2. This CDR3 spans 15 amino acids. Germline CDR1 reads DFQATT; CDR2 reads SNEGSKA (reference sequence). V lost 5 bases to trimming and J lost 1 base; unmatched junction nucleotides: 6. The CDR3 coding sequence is TGCAGTGCTGGGGCGGGAGGCGGGAACACCGGGGAGCTGTTTTTT. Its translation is CSAGAGGGNTGELFF.

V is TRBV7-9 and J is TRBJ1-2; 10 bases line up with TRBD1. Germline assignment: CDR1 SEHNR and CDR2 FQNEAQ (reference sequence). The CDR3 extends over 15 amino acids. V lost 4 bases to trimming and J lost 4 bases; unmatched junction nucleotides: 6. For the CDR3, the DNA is TGTGCCAGCAGCTCAACCGGGACAGGGGCCTATGGCTACACCTTC. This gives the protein CASSSTGTGAYGYTF.

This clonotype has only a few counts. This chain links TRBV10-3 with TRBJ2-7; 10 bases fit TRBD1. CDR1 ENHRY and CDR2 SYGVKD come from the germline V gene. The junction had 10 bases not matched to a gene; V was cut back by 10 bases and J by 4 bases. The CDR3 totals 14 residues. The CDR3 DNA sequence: TGTGCCAGCACCGGGGGGACAGGGGCGTACGAGCAGTACTTC. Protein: CASTGGTGAYEQYF.

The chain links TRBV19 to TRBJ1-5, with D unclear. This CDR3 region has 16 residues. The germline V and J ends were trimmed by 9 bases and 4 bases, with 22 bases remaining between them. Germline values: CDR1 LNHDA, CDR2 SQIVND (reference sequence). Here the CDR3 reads CASHPFGSQGNQPQHF. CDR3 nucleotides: TGTGCCAGCCATCCATTCGGCTCCCAAGGAAATCAGCCCCAGCATTTT.

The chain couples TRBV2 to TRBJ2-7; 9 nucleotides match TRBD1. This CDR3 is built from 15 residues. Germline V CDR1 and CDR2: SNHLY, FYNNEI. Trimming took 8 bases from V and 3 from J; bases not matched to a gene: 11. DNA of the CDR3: TGTGCCAGCGAGGCTAGGACAGGGGTAGACTACGAGCAGTACTTC. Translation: CASEARTGVDYEQYF.

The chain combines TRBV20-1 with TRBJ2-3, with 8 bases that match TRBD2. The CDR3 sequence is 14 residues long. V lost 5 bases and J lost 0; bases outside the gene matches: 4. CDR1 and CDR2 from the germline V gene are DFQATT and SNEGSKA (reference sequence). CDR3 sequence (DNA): TGCAGTGCTTTGCTAGCGGGCAGCACAGATACGCAGTATTTT. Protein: CSALLAGSTDTQYF.

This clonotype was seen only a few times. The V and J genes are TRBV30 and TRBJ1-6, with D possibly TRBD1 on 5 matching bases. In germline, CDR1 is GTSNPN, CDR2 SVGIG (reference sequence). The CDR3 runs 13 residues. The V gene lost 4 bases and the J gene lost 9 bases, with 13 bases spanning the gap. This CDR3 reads CAWTRDGGSPLHF. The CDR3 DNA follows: TGTGCCTGGACAAGGGACGGCGGTTCACCCCTCCACTTT.